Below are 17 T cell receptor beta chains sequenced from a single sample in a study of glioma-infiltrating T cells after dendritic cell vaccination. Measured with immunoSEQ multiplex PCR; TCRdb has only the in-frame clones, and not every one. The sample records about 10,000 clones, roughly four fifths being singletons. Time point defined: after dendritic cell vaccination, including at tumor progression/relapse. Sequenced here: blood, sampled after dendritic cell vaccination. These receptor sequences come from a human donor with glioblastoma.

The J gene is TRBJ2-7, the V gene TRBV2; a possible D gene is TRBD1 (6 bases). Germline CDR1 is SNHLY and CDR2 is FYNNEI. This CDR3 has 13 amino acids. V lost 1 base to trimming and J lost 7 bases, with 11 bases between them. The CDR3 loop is CASSEVGQLEQYF. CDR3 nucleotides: TGTGCCAGCAGTGAAGTAGGACAGTTAGAGCAGTACTTC.

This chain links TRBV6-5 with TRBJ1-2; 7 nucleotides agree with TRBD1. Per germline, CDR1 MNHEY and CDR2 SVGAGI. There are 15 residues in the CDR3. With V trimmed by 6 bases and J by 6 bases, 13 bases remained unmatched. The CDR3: CASSLTSPRGNGYTF. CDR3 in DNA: TGTGCCAGCAGCCTCACCTCCCCCAGGGGGAATGGCTACACCTTC.

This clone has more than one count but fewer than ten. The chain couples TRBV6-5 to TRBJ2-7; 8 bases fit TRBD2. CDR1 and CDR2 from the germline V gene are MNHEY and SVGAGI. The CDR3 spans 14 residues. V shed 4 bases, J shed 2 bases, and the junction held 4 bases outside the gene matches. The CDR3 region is CASSLREGPYEQYF. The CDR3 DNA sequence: TGTGCCAGCAGTTTACGGGAGGGCCCCTACGAGCAGTACTTC.

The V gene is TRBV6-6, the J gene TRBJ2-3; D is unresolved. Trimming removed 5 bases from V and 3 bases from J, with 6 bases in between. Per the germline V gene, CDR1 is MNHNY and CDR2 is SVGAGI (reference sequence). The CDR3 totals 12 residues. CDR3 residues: CASSPRTDTQYF. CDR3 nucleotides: TGTGCCAGCAGTCCCCGTACAGATACGCAGTATTTT.

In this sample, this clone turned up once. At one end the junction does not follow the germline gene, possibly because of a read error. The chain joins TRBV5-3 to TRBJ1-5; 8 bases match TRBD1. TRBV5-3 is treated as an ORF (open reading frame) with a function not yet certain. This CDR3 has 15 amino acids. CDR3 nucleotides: TGTGCCAGCAGCTTGGGTGCAGGGGGCGGTCAGCCCCAGCATTTT. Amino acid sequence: CASSLGAGGGQPQHF.

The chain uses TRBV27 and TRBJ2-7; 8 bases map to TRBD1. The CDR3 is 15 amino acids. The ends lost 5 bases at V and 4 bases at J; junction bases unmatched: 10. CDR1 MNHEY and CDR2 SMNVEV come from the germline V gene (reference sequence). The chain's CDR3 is CASSLGQGPLYEQYF. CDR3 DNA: TGTGCCAGCAGTCTCGGACAGGGACCCTTGTACGAGCAGTACTTC.

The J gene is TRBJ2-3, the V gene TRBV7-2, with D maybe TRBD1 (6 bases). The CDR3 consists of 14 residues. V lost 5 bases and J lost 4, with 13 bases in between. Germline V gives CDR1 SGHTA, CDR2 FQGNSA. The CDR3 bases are TGTGCCAGCAGCCTCAACAGGGCACCAGATACGCAGTATTTT. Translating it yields CASSLNRAPDTQYF.

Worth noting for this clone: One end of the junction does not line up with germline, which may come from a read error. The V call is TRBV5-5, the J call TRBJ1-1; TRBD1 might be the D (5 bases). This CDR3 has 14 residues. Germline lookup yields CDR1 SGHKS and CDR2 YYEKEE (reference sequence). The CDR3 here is CASSQEAGITEAFF. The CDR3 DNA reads TGCGCCAGCAGCCAAGAGGCAGGGATCACTGAAGCTTTCTTT.

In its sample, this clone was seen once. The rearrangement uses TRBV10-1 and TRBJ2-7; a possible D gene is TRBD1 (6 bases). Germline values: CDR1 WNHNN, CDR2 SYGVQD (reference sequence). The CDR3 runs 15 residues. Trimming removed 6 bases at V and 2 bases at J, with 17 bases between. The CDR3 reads CASSAGTRYPYEQYF. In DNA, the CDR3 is TGCGCCAGCAGCGCCGGGACACGCTATCCCTACGAGCAGTACTTC.

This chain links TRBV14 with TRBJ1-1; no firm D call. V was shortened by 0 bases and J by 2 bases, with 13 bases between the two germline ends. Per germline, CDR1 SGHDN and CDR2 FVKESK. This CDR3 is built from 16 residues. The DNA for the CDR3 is TGTGCCAGCAGCCAAGATGCCGGGGTGGTTAACACTGAAGCTTTCTTT. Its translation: CASSQDAGVVNTEAFF.

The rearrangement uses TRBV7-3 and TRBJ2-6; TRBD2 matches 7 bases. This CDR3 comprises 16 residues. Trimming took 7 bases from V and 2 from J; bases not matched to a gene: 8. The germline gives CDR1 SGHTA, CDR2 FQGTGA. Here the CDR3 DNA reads TGTGCCAGCACCTCTAGTGGGGGGGCTGGGGCCAACGTCCTGACTTTC. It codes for CASTSSGGAGANVLTF.

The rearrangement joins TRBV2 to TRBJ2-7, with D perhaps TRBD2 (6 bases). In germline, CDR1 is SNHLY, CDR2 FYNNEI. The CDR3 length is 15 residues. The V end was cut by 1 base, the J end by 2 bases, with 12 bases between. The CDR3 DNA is TGTGCCAGCAGTGAAGGAAGTAGCGGCCCCTACGAGCAGTACTTC. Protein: CASSEGSSGPYEQYF.

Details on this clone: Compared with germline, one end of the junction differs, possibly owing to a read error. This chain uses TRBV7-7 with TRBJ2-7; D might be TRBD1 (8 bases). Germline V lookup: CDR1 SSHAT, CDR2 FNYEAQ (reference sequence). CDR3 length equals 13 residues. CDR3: CASRGGQVYEQYF. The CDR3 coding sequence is TGTGCTAGCAGGGGGGGACAGGTCTACGAGCAGTACTTC.

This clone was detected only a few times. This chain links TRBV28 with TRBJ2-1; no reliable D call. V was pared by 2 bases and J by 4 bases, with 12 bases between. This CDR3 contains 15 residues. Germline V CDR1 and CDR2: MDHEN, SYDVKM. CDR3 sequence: CASSLVSRPYNEQFF. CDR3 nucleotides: TGTGCCAGCAGTTTAGTCTCGCGGCCATACAATGAGCAGTTCTTC.

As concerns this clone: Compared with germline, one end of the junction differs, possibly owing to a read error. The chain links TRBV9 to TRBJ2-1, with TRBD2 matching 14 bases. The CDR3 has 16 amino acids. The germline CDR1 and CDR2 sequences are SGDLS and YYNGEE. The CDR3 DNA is TGTGCCGGCAGCGCAGTAGGGACTAGCGGGGGCAATGAGCAGTTCTTC. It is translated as CAGSAVGTSGGNEQFF.

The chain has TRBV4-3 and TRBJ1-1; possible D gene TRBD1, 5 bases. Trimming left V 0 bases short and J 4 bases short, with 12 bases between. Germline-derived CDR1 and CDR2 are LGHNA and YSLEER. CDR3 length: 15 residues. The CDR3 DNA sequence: TGCGCCAGCAGCCAAGATCCAGGGAAGGGCACTGAAGCTTTCTTT. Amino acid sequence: CASSQDPGKGTEAFF.

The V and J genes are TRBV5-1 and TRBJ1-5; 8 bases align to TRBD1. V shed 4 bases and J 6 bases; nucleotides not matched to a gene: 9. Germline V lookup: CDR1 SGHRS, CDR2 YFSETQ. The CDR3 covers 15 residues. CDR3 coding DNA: TGCGCCAGCAGCCCTCGAACAGGGGGAAGTCAGCCCCAGCATTTT. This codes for CASSPRTGGSQPQHF.